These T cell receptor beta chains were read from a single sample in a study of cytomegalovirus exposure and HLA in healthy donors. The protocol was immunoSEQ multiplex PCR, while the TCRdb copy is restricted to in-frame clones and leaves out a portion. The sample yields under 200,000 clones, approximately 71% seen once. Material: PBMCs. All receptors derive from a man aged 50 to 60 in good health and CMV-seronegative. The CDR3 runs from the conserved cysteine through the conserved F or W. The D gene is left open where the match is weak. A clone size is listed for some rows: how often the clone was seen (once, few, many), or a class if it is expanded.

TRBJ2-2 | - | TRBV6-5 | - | TGTGCCAGCAAAGCTACTAGTAGGACCGGGGAGCTGTTTTTT | CASKATSRTGELFF
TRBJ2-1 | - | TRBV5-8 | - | TGTGCCAGCAGCCGTACAGGGTTGGGAATCAATGAGCAGTTCTTC | CASSRTGLGINEQFF
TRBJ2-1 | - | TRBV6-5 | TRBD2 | TGTGCCAGCAGTTACTCGATGCGGGGGGGCCTCAATGAGCAGTTCTTC | CASSYSMRGGLNEQFF
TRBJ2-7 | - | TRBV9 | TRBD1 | TGTGCCAGCAGCGTAGGAGTAAAGGGGGGACAGGGGTCCTACGAGCAGTACTTC | CASSVGVKGGQGSYEQYF
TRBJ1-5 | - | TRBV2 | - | TGTGCCAGCAGTGAAAGGGGTCCCAATCAGCCCCAGCATTTT | CASSERGPNQPQHF
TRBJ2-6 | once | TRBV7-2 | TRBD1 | TGTGCCAGCAGCCGGACAGGCGCTTACGATGGGGCCAACGTCCTGACTTTC | CASSRTGAYDGANVLTF
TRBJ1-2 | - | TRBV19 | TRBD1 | TGTGCCAGTAGCCTCCGGGACAGGCTGCCCTGGGGCTACACCTTC | CASSLRDRLPWGYTF
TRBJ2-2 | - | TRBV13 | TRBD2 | TGTGCCAGCAGCCCCAGCGGGGGGGCCAACACCGGGGAGCTGTTTTTT | CASSPSGGANTGELFF
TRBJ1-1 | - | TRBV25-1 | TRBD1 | TGTGCCAGCAGTGAAGAGGACCCCGGGACAGGGAACACTGAAGCTTTCTTT | CASSEEDPGTGNTEAFF
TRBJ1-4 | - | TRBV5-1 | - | TGCGCCAGCAGCTTAAGTCGTCCCCCAGGGCCAACTAATGAAAAACTGTTTTTT | CASSLSRPPGPTNEKLFF
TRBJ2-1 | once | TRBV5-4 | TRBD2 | TGTGCCAGCAGCTTGAGCGGGGCCTCCTCCTACAATGAGCAGTTCTTC | CASSLSGASSYNEQFF
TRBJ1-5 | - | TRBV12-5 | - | TGTGCTAGTGGTTTGTTTACAGGGAAGGGTCAGCCCCAGCATTTT | CASGLFTGKGQPQHF
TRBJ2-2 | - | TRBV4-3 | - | TGCGCCAGCAGCCAAGAGTCAGGGTGGGGCGGGGAGCTGTTTTTT | CASSQESGWGGELFF
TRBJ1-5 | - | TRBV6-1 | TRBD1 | TGTGCCAGCAGATCGGGACAGGTTAGCAATCAGCCCCAGCATTTT | CASRSGQVSNQPQHF
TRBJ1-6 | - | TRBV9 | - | TGTGCCAGCAGCGTAGCGCCAGGGTCACCCCTCCACTTT | CASSVAPGSPLHF
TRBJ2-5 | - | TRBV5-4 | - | TGTGCCAGCAGCTCCCAATTTATGGGGGCCCAAGAGACCCAGTACTTC | CASSSQFMGAQETQYF
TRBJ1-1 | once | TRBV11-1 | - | TGTGCCAGCAGCCTGACACCAAACACTGAAGCTTTCTTT | CASSLTPNTEAFF
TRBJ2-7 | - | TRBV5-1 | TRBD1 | TGCGCCAGCAGCCGAACAGGGGGCGCTTCCTACGAGCAGTACTTC | CASSRTGGASYEQYF
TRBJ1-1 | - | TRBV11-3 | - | TGTGCCAGCAGCCCCCGGGGGGAGTTTCCGATCGTGGACACTGAAGCTTTCTTT | CASSPRGEFPIVDTEAFF
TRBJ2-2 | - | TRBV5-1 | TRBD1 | TGCGCCAGCAGCTTGGGCGACAGGGGTACCGGGGAGCTGTTTTTT | CASSLGDRGTGELFF
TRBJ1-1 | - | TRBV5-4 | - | TGTGCCAGCACGGGGGGCACGAACACTGAAGCTTTCTTT | CASTGGTNTEAFF
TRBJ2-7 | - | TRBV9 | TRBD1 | TGTGCCAGCAGCGTAGGGGACAGGGGCTCCTACGAGCAGTACTTC | CASSVGDRGSYEQYF
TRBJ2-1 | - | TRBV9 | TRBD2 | TGTGCCAGCAGCGCAGGTTCGCTAGCGGGGCCCTTCAATGAGCAGTTCTTC | CASSAGSLAGPFNEQFF
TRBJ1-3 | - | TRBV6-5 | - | TGTGCCAGCAGCTCCGACAGCTACTCTGGAAACACCATATATTTT | CASSSDSYSGNTIYF
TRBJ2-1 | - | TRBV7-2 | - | TGTGCCAGCAGCCCCCCTACGGGGGCCTACAATGAGCAGTTCTTC | CASSPPTGAYNEQFF
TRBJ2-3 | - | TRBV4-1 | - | TGCGCCAGCAGCCAGCCACAGGGCGGTCAGGAAGATACGCAGTATTTT | CASSQPQGGQEDTQYF
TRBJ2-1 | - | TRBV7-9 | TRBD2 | TGTGCCAGCAGCTTAGCCTCAGGACTAGCGGGGGGGCGATGGAATGAGCAGTTCTTC | CASSLASGLAGGRWNEQFF